The 2 T cell receptor beta chains listed next were all sequenced from one sample in a study of human T cells and chemical hapten exposure. TCRdb redid the calling of the RACE reads with MiXCR, one entry per CDR3 protein. The data hold approximately 81,000 distinct CDR3 sequences, with over 8.5% observed a single time. Noted time point: healthy volunteer bleed at 6 weeks. The total RNA was obtained from whole blood that was not fractionated. What was sequenced was whole blood. The origin of the receptors is a male donor in good health. Some clones in this sample may be carry-over from other donors' samples.

The chain couples TRBV6-2 or TRBV6-3 to TRBJ1-4; D possibly corresponds to TRBD1 (5 bases). Trimming took off 2 bases at V and 5 bases at J, with 18 bases between the two ends. This CDR3 has 17 residues. Looked up from germline, CDR1 is MNHEY and CDR2 is SVGEGT. The CDR3 DNA reads as TGTGCCAGCAGTTACGCCGTGATTACAGGAAGCAATGAAAAACTGTTTTTT. This translates into CASSYAVITGSNEKLFF.

This clonotype turned up a few times. The J gene is TRBJ2-2, the V gene TRBV2; no clear D. In germline, CDR1 is SNHLY, CDR2 FYNNEI. Trimming took off 2 bases at V and 2 bases at J, with 9 bases between the two ends. CDR3 length: 15 residues. The CDR3 coding sequence is TGTGCCAGCAGTGAATGGATCCCAAACACCGGGGAGCTGTTTTTT. This translates into CASSEWIPNTGELFF. Combining the CDR3 with reference TRBV2 and TRBJ2-2 gives the whole variable domain EPEVTQTPSHQVTQMGQEVILRCVPISNHLYFYWYRQILGQKVEFLVSFYNNEISEKSEIFDDQFSVERPDGSNFTLKIRSTKLEDSAMYFCASSEWIPNTGELFFGEGSRLTVL.